The rows below give T cell receptor beta chains drawn from one sample of a study of T cell changes during pregnancy in multiple sclerosis. Produced via immunoSEQ multiplex PCR; TCRdb's table is partial and in-frame only. The sample has more than 40,000 clones; almost 95% are singletons. Sequencing was performed on CD8+ T cells from peripheral blood mononuclear cells, taken in the first trimester of pregnancy. The receptors shown here come from a female donor with multiple sclerosis, enrolled in a pregnancy study. The CDR3 runs from the conserved cysteine through the conserved F or W. The D gene is left open where the match is weak. Clone size, where shown, is once, few, many, or a class for clones that have expanded.

D gene	V gene	J gene	clone size	CDR3 protein	CDR3 DNA
TRBD1	TRBV29-1	TRBJ1-1	once	CSARGDSIKVNTEAFF	TGCAGCGCCAGGGGGGACAGTATTAAGGTGAACACTGAAGCTTTCTTT
.	TRBV27	TRBJ1-3	.	CASSAGISGNTIYF	TGTGCCAGCAGTGCAGGGATCTCTGGAAACACCATATATTTT
.	TRBV7-9	TRBJ1-1	.	CASSLVGSEAFF	TGTGCCAGCAGCTTAGTAGGGAGTGAAGCTTTCTTT
.	TRBV14	TRBJ1-1	.	CASSQEGRRYTEAFF	TGTGCCAGCAGCCAAGAAGGCAGGCGTTACACTGAAGCTTTCTTT
.	TRBV25-1	TRBJ1-6	.	CASSPYNSPLHF	TGTGCCAGCAGTCCTTATAATTCACCCCTCCACTTT
TRBD2	TRBV7-7	TRBJ2-3	.	CASSPELAGSTDTQYF	TGTGCCAGCAGCCCCGAACTAGCGGGATCAACAGATACGCAGTATTTT
.	TRBV4-3	TRBJ2-1	.	CASSQDPNNEQFF	TGCGCCAGCAGCCAAGACCCTAACAATGAGCAGTTCTTC
.	TRBV27	TRBJ2-3	.	CASSLVRGAGTDTQYF	TGTGCCAGCAGTTTAGTTCGGGGGGCGGGCACAGATACGCAGTATTTT
.	TRBV6-1	TRBJ1-1	.	CASSQGGGGMTEAFF	TGTGCCAGCAGTCAAGGCGGGGGAGGGATGACTGAAGCTTTCTTT
.	TRBV5-1	TRBJ1-5	.	CASSCYLGLAGPEPHTDTQHF	TGCGCCAGCAGCTGTTACTTGGGACTAGCGGGTCCGGAGCCCCACACAGATACGCAGCATTTT
TRBD2	TRBV27	TRBJ2-1	.	CASSQGRKVAGYNEQFF	TGTGCCAGCAGCCAAGGGAGGAAGGTAGCGGGCTACAATGAGCAGTTCTTC
.	TRBV10-1	TRBJ2-1	.	CASSELAYNEQFF	TGCGCCAGCAGTGAACTAGCTTACAATGAGCAGTTCTTC
TRBD1	TRBV19	TRBJ1-5	.	CASSVSRDSHYSNQPQHF	TGTGCCAGTAGCGTCTCTCGGGACAGCCATTATAGCAATCAGCCCCAGCATTTT
TRBD1	TRBV7-6	TRBJ2-1	.	CASSPWTGIDEQFF	TGTGCCAGCAGCCCATGGACAGGTATCGATGAGCAGTTCTTC